The following is a T cell receptor beta chain sequence with its context. Its target is unknown. The sample comes from a study of cytomegalovirus exposure and HLA in healthy donors. As for the study in general: Unique TCRs numbering around 80 million, obtained from HLA-typed donors, made up an early data release. Study-wide results and caveats: In an earlier analysis, about 87% or about 30%: the productive usage of most TCR beta V segments.

PCR involved 60 Vbeta and 13 Jbeta primers. Sequenced by immunoSEQ multiplex PCR; TCRdb stores in-frame clones only, minus some. The sample lists about 160,000 clones; 70% to 85% were seen once. Germline CDR1 SGDLS, CDR2 YYNGEE. The ends were cut back, 4 bases at V and 8 bases at J, with 30 bases in the middle. The CDR3 is 18 residues long. Input material: PBMCs. The chain links TRBV9 to TRBJ1-2; no reliable D call. This clonotype was sampled from a man in his fifties in good health and CMV-seropositive. Written as DNA, the CDR3 is TGTGCCAGCAGCTCGTCAATCCGGGGAACTGACTCAAGCTTGGGCTACACCTTC. It encodes CASSSSIRGTDSSLGYTF.